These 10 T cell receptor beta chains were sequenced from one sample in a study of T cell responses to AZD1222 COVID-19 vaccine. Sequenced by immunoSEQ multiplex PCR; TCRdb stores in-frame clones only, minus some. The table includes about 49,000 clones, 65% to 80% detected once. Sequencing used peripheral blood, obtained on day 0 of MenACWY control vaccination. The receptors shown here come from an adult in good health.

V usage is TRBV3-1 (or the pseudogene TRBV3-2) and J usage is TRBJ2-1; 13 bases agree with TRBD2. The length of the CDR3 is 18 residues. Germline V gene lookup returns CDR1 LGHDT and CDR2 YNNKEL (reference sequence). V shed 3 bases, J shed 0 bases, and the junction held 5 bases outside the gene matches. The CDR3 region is CASSQGLAGRSSYNEQFF. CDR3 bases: TGTGCCAGCAGCCAGGGACTAGCGGGGCGGAGCTCCTACAATGAGCAGTTCTTC.

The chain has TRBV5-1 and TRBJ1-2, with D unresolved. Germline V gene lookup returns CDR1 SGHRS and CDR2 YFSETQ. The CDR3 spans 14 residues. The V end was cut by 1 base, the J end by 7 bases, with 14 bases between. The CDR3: CASSLSRGQRGYTF. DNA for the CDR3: TGCGCCAGCAGCTTGTCTCGGGGTCAGCGTGGCTACACCTTC. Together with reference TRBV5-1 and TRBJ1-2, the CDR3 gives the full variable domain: KAGVTQTPRYLIKTRGQQVTLSCSPISGHRSVSWYQQTPGQGLQFLFEYFSETQRNKGNFPGRFSGRQFSNSRSEMNVSTLELGDSALYLCASSLSRGQRGYTFGSGTRLTVV.

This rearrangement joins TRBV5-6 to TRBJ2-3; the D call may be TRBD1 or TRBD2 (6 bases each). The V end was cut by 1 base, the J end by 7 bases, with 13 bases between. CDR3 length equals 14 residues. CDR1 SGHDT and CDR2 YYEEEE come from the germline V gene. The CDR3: CASSLFGGGYTQYF. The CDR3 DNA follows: TGTGCCAGCAGCTTGTTCGGGGGCGGATATACGCAGTATTTT.

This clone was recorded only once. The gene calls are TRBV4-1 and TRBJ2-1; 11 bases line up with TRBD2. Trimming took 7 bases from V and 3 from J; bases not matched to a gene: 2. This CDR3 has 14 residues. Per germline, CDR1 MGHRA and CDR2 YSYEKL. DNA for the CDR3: TGCGCCAGCAAGGGACTAGCGGACTACAATGAGCAGTTCTTC. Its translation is CASKGLADYNEQFF.

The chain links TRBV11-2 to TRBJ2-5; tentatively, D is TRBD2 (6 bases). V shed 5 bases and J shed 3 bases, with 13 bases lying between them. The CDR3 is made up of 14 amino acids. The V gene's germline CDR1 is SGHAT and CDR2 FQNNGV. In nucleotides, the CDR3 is TGTGCCAGCAGCCCGCTAGGCGGGAAAGAGACCCAGTACTTC. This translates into CASSPLGGKETQYF.

The DNA for the CDR3 is TGTGCCAGCAGCTTGGCCACGACAGACGAGCAGTTCTTC. Translating gives CASSLATTDEQFF. This chain connects TRBV5-6 to TRBJ2-1; D might be TRBD1 (5 bases). The CDR3 length is 13 residues. Trimming stripped 0 bases from V and 10 bases from J, with 11 bases between. Germline loops: CDR1 SGHDT, CDR2 YYEEEE.

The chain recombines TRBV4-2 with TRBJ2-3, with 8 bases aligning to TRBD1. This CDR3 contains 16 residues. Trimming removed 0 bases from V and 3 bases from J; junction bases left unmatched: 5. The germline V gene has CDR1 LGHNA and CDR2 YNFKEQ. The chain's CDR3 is CASSQDPGGVTDTQYF. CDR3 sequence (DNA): TGTGCCAGCAGCCAAGACCCAGGGGGCGTGACAGATACGCAGTATTTT.

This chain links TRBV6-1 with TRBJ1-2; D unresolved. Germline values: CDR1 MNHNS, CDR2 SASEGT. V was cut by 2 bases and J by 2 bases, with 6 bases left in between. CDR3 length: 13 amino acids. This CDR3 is CASSELGNYGYTF. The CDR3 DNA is TGTGCCAGCAGTGAATTAGGAAACTATGGCTACACCTTC.

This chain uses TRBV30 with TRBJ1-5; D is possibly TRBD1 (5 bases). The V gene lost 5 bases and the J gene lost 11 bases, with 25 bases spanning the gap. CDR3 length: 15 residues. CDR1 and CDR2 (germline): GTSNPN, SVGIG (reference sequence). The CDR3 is CAWSFSGATPWAQHF. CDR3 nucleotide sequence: TGTGCCTGGTCGTTTTCCGGGGCAACACCCTGGGCCCAGCATTTT. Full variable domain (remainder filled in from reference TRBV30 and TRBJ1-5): SQTIHQWPATLVQPVGSPLSLECTVEGTSNPNLYWYRQAAGRGLQLLFYSVGIGQISSEVPQNLSASRPQDRQFILSSKKLLLSDSGFYLCAWSFSGATPWAQHFGDGTRLSIL.

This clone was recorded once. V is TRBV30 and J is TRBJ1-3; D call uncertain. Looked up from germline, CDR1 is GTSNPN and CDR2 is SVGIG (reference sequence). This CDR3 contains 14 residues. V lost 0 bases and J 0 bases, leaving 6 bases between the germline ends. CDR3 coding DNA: TGTGCCTGGAGTGTTTCCAGCTCTGGAAACACCATATATTTT. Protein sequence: CAWSVSSSGNTIYF.